The clone carrying this T cell receptor beta chain came up once. No antigen is known for it. The timepoints at which blood was sampled were baseline, cycle 4 day 1, and cycle 7 day 1. The data were taken from a study of OX40 agonist ivuxolimab in advanced cancers. The wider study: Melanoma, hepatocellular carcinoma, head and neck or renal cell cancer occurred in dose-escalation patients. Regarding the study as a whole: The authors also found low normalized T-cell clonal expansion in some nonresponders.

The protocol was immunoSEQ multiplex PCR, while the TCRdb copy is restricted to in-frame clones and leaves out a portion. Counted here are about 55,000 clones, around 77% occurring once; the ten biggest clones make up about 6%. The germline V gene has CDR1 SGHVS and CDR2 FQNEAQ. V trimming: 6 bases; J trimming: 7 bases; junction bases outside the gene matches: 11. The CDR3 has 15 amino acids. Sequencing was performed on CD4+ or CD8+ T cells sorted from blood, taken in a trial of the OX40 agonist ivuxolimab. This TCR derives from an adult with an advanced solid tumor such as melanoma, head and neck, liver or kidney cancer. The chain recombines TRBV7-8 with TRBJ2-3; 9 bases map to TRBD1. The CDR3 nucleotides read TGTGCCAGCAGTCCCGGTGGGACAGGGAGTCATACGCAGTATTTT. Translating gives CASSPGGTGSHTQYF.